A selection of T cell receptor beta chains follows, all from one sample in a study of blood T cells in healthy people across ages. One entry per CDR3 protein results from TCRdb running MiXCR on the 5' RACE reads. The sample carries 650,000 to 1,000,000 distinct CDR3 sequences, under 40% recorded once. Specimen: blood. These TCRs come from a man younger than 35 in good health. Each CDR3 is given with its conserved first and last residue. Each record gives: clone size, D gene, J gene, V gene, CDR3 protein, CDR3 DNA. A D gene is named only where the DNA matches it firmly. Expanded clones get a size class; other rows say once, few or many, or leave the size out.

clone size: -; D gene: -; J gene: TRBJ1-6; V gene: TRBV4-1; CDR3 protein: CASSQGMVPLNSPLHF; CDR3 DNA: TGCGCCAGCAGCCAAGGAATGGTCCCGCTTAATTCACCCCTCCACTTT
clone size: few; D gene: TRBD1; J gene: TRBJ1-1; V gene: TRBV3-1; CDR3 protein: CASTTTDRGRTEAFF; CDR3 DNA: TGTGCCAGCACCACCACTGACAGGGGGCGAACTGAAGCTTTCTTT
clone size: many; D gene: -; J gene: TRBJ2-3; V gene: TRBV6-5; CDR3 protein: CASSYGGVTDTQYF; CDR3 DNA: TGTGCCAGCAGTTACGGTGGGGTCACAGATACGCAGTATTTT
clone size: -; D gene: -; J gene: TRBJ2-6; V gene: TRBV13; CDR3 protein: CASSETGSSANVLTF; CDR3 DNA: TGTGCCAGCAGCGAAACAGGATCTTCGGCCAACGTCCTGACTTTC
clone size: -; D gene: -; J gene: TRBJ2-1; V gene: TRBV4-1; CDR3 protein: CASSPYESYNEQFF; CDR3 DNA: TGCGCCAGCAGCCCCTACGAGAGCTACAATGAGCAGTTCTTC
clone size: few; D gene: -; J gene: TRBJ2-1; V gene: TRBV30; CDR3 protein: CAWRWGGPYNEQFF; CDR3 DNA: TGTGCCTGGAGATGGGGCGGGCCCTACAATGAGCAGTTCTTC
clone size: few; D gene: TRBD2; J gene: TRBJ2-7; V gene: TRBV7-9; CDR3 protein: CASSLIGRGGSYEQYF; CDR3 DNA: TGTGCCAGCAGCTTAATTGGGAGGGGAGGTTCCTACGAGCAGTACTTC
clone size: few; D gene: -; J gene: TRBJ2-5; V gene: TRBV3-1; CDR3 protein: CASSQDPGLGGETQYF; CDR3 DNA: TGTGCCAGCAGCCAAGATCCCGGACTAGGGGGGGAGACCCAGTACTTC
clone size: few; D gene: -; J gene: TRBJ2-2; V gene: TRBV3-1; CDR3 protein: CASTTEARTGELFF; CDR3 DNA: TGTGCCAGCACCACAGAAGCGCGGACCGGGGAGCTGTTTTTT
clone size: -; D gene: -; J gene: TRBJ2-7; V gene: TRBV11-2; CDR3 protein: CASSLDRTESEIQYF; CDR3 DNA: TGTGCCAGCAGCTTAGACAGGACTGAGAGCGAGATTCAGTACTTC
clone size: -; D gene: TRBD1; J gene: TRBJ1-2; V gene: TRBV2; CDR3 protein: CASPPGQLTGYTF; CDR3 DNA: TGTGCCAGCCCTCCGGGACAGCTTACGGGCTACACCTTC
clone size: few; D gene: -; J gene: TRBJ2-2; V gene: TRBV20-1; CDR3 protein: CSARDYGGDTGELFF; CDR3 DNA: TGCAGTGCTAGAGATTACGGGGGAGACACCGGGGAGCTGTTTTTT
clone size: -; D gene: TRBD1; J gene: TRBJ1-5; V gene: TRBV7-9; CDR3 protein: CASSPMLWTGGNSNQPQHF; CDR3 DNA: TGTGCCAGCAGCCCGATGCTTTGGACAGGGGGTAATAGCAATCAGCCCCAGCATTTT
clone size: -; D gene: -; J gene: TRBJ1-2; V gene: TRBV20-1; CDR3 protein: CSAHTSNYGYTF; CDR3 DNA: TGCAGTGCCCATACTTCGAACTATGGCTACACCTTC
clone size: few; D gene: TRBD2; J gene: TRBJ2-5; V gene: TRBV7-2; CDR3 protein: CASRKRGTSGNNEQYF; CDR3 DNA: TGTGCCAGCAGAAAACGGGGGACTAGCGGGAACAATGAGCAGTACTTC
clone size: -; D gene: -; J gene: TRBJ2-5; V gene: TRBV7-6; CDR3 protein: CANSLPTMETQYF; CDR3 DNA: TGTGCCAACAGCTTACCCACAATGGAGACCCAGTACTTC
clone size: -; D gene: -; J gene: TRBJ1-2; V gene: TRBV12-3/TRBV12-4; CDR3 protein: CASSFSRRNSYGYTF; CDR3 DNA: TGTGCCAGCAGTTTCTCGCGACGGAATAGCTATGGCTACACCTTC
clone size: few; D gene: -; J gene: TRBJ2-1; V gene: TRBV5-1; CDR3 protein: CASSVQRGASSNEQFF; CDR3 DNA: TGCGCCAGCAGCGTTCAAAGGGGGGCCTCCTCCAATGAGCAGTTCTTC
clone size: -; D gene: TRBD1; J gene: TRBJ1-2; V gene: TRBV4-3; CDR3 protein: CASSQYQGAGYGYTF; CDR3 DNA: TGCGCCAGCAGCCAATACCAGGGGGCGGGCTATGGCTACACCTTC
clone size: few; D gene: -; J gene: TRBJ2-5; V gene: TRBV5-5; CDR3 protein: CASSLGPTESQETQYF; CDR3 DNA: TGTGCCAGCAGTCTTGGACCGACAGAGTCACAAGAGACCCAGTACTTC
clone size: -; D gene: -; J gene: TRBJ2-7; V gene: TRBV15; CDR3 protein: CATSSRLTDLSYEQYF; CDR3 DNA: TGTGCCACCAGCTCCCGCCTAACAGACCTCTCCTACGAGCAGTACTTC
clone size: -; D gene: TRBD1; J gene: TRBJ2-1; V gene: TRBV6-2/TRBV6-3; CDR3 protein: CASYPRDRGSNEQFF; CDR3 DNA: TGTGCCAGCTATCCGCGAGACAGGGGGTCCAATGAGCAGTTCTTC
clone size: -; D gene: TRBD1; J gene: TRBJ2-3; V gene: TRBV29-1; CDR3 protein: CSVAGQGVSGDTQYF; CDR3 DNA: TGCAGCGTCGCCGGACAGGGAGTGTCCGGAGATACGCAGTATTTT
clone size: many; D gene: -; J gene: TRBJ2-5; V gene: TRBV29-1; CDR3 protein: CSVEVRAYQETQYF; CDR3 DNA: TGCAGCGTTGAAGTTCGGGCTTACCAAGAGACCCAGTACTTC
clone size: few; D gene: TRBD1; J gene: TRBJ1-6; V gene: TRBV25-1; CDR3 protein: CASSEFTGGFSLHF; CDR3 DNA: TGTGCCAGCAGTGAATTCACAGGGGGCTTTTCCCTCCACTTT
clone size: few; D gene: TRBD1; J gene: TRBJ2-7; V gene: TRBV20-1; CDR3 protein: CSARDPKGANEQYF; CDR3 DNA: TGCAGTGCTAGAGATCCTAAGGGGGCGAACGAGCAGTACTTC
clone size: few; D gene: -; J gene: TRBJ1-3; V gene: TRBV9; CDR3 protein: CASSVGGGGSGNTIYF; CDR3 DNA: TGTGCCAGCAGCGTAGGGGGAGGTGGCTCTGGAAACACCATATATTTT
clone size: -; D gene: -; J gene: TRBJ2-3; V gene: TRBV10-3; CDR3 protein: CAISEARGVTDTQYF; CDR3 DNA: TGTGCCATCAGTGAGGCCAGGGGAGTGACAGATACGCAGTATTTT
clone size: -; D gene: -; J gene: TRBJ2-1; V gene: TRBV6-5; CDR3 protein: CASSSLDSFSNEQFF; CDR3 DNA: TGTGCCAGCAGCTCACTTGACAGTTTCAGTAATGAGCAGTTCTTC
clone size: -; D gene: -; J gene: TRBJ2-7; V gene: TRBV20-1; CDR3 protein: CSAAEGSSYEQYF; CDR3 DNA: TGCAGTGCAGCAGAGGGCAGCTCCTACGAGCAGTACTTC
clone size: -; D gene: -; J gene: TRBJ2-3; V gene: TRBV11-3; CDR3 protein: CASSFSVGREDTQYF; CDR3 DNA: TGTGCCAGCAGCTTCAGTGTTGGCAGGGAGGATACGCAGTATTTT
clone size: -; D gene: TRBD2; J gene: TRBJ2-3; V gene: TRBV9; CDR3 protein: CASSVADSGGALGDTQYF; CDR3 DNA: TGTGCCAGCAGCGTCGCTGATTCCGGGGGGGCGCTTGGAGATACGCAGTATTTT
clone size: -; D gene: TRBD1; J gene: TRBJ2-7; V gene: TRBV7-9; CDR3 protein: CASSYGTEGRYF; CDR3 DNA: TGTGCCAGCAGCTATGGGACAGAAGGGCGGTACTTC
clone size: -; D gene: TRBD2; J gene: TRBJ2-1; V gene: TRBV20-1; CDR3 protein: CSALTSGRSYNEQFF; CDR3 DNA: TGCAGTGCGTTAACTAGCGGGAGGTCCTACAATGAGCAGTTCTTC
clone size: -; D gene: -; J gene: TRBJ2-7; V gene: TRBV20-1; CDR3 protein: CSAWALNVGEQYF; CDR3 DNA: TGCAGTGCTTGGGCCCTTAATGTTGGCGAGCAGTACTTC